The 26 T cell receptor beta chains below were found in one sample sequenced in a study of shared clonotypes between healthy human individuals. Sequencing was performed with immunoSEQ multiplex PCR; in TCRdb, only in-frame clones are kept and a portion is missing. The repertoire holds under 600,000 clones, with around 95% as singletons. Sequencing was done on a sample of naive CD4+ T cells sorted from blood. Subset reported: CD45RA+ positively selected. The receptors were gathered from a woman under 40 in good health.

This chain links TRBV5-3 with TRBJ2-7; no clear D gene. TRBV5-3 is known as an ORF, though its function is uncertain. The V gene lost 6 bases and the J gene lost 2 bases, with 6 bases spanning the gap. This CDR3 contains 11 residues. The CDR3 coding sequence is TGTGCCAGAACCGTTACCTACGAGCAGTACTTC. Translating it yields CARTVTYEQYF.

The V gene is TRBV15, the J gene TRBJ2-4; D call uncertain. The germline V gene encodes CDR1 LNHNV and CDR2 YYDKDF (reference sequence). V gave up 1 base and J gave up 8 bases, with 12 bases separating them. The length of the CDR3 is 14 residues. The CDR3 here is CATSRGRMEYIQYF. The CDR3 DNA reads as TGTGCCACCAGCAGAGGACGGATGGAGTACATTCAGTACTTC.

This clone was seen just once. This chain uses TRBV27 with TRBJ2-7; 8 positions match TRBD1. Germline-derived CDR1 and CDR2 are MNHEY and SMNVEV (reference sequence). V trimming: 0 bases; J trimming: 2 bases; junction bases outside the gene matches: 9. CDR3 length: 17 amino acids. The CDR3 spells CASSLSARGLRTYEQYF. The CDR3 bases are TGTGCCAGCAGTTTATCGGCCAGGGGGCTTAGGACCTACGAGCAGTACTTC.

Worth noting for this clone: Other nucleotide sequences from this sample produce the same CDR3. The V call is TRBV6-5, the J call TRBJ1-5; 10 bases match TRBD1. Germline values: CDR1 MNHEY, CDR2 SVGAGI. The CDR3 spans 15 residues. J gave up 0 bases and V 5 bases, and 1 base lay outside the gene matches. CDR3 bases: TGTGCCAGCAGTCGGGACAGGGGTAGCAATCAGCCCCAGCATTTT. Translation gives CASSRDRGSNQPQHF.

This chain joins TRBV18 and TRBJ2-1; D gene ambiguous. The V end lost 6 bases, the J end lost 0 bases, and 6 bases lay between the germline ends. This CDR3 contains 13 residues. Germline CDR1 and CDR2: KGHSH and LQKENI. The chain's CDR3 is CASSRSSYNEQFF. The CDR3 DNA is TGTGCCAGCTCTAGGAGCTCCTACAATGAGCAGTTCTTC.

The chain is built from TRBV7-9 and TRBJ1-2; TRBD1 matches at 7 bases. V shed 2 bases, J shed 4 bases, and the junction held 4 bases outside the gene matches. From germline, CDR1 is SEHNR and CDR2 FQNEAQ (reference sequence). This CDR3 contains 14 residues. As DNA, the CDR3 is TGTGCCAGCAGCTTAACACAGGGGATCTATGGCTACACCTTC. Amino acid sequence: CASSLTQGIYGYTF.

This clone was seen a single time. This chain connects TRBV29-1 to TRBJ1-3; D gene unclear. V was trimmed by 4 bases and J by 4 bases, leaving 11 bases between them. This CDR3 spans 13 amino acids. Germline CDR1 is SQVTM and CDR2 is ANQGSEA. DNA of the CDR3: TGCAGCGTTGGGAGGCAGGACGGAAACACCATATATTTT. It codes for CSVGRQDGNTIYF.

The genes are TRBV28 and TRBJ1-5; tentative D call: TRBD1 (6 bases). There are 14 residues in the CDR3. Trimming removed 7 bases at V and 3 bases at J, with 13 bases between. The germline V gene encodes CDR1 MDHEN and CDR2 SYDVKM. CDR3 protein: CASTHDRINQPQHF. CDR3 DNA: TGTGCCAGCACCCACGACAGGATCAATCAGCCCCAGCATTTT.

The count of this clone is one. The rearrangement links TRBV5-1 to TRBJ2-2, with D perhaps TRBD1 (5 bases). V gave up 4 bases and J gave up 6 bases, with 13 bases separating them. CDR1 and CDR2 (germline): SGHRS, YFSETQ. The CDR3 sequence is 14 residues long. The chain's CDR3 is CASSMDNRAGELFF. Written as DNA, the CDR3 is TGCGCCAGCAGCATGGACAATCGCGCCGGGGAGCTGTTTTTT. Supplemented by reference TRBV5-1 and TRBJ2-2, the full variable domain reads KAGVTQTPRYLIKTRGQQVTLSCSPISGHRSVSWYQQTPGQGLQFLFEYFSETQRNKGNFPGRFSGRQFSNSRSEMNVSTLELGDSALYLCASSMDNRAGELFFGEGSRLTVL.

This chain uses TRBV27 with TRBJ2-7, with D hard to call. V was trimmed by 5 bases and J by 3 bases, leaving 20 bases between them. This CDR3 has 16 amino acids. Germline-derived CDR1 and CDR2 are MNHEY and SMNVEV (reference sequence). The CDR3 reads CASSAYAPGLDYEQYF. CDR3 nucleotides: TGTGCCAGCAGTGCGTACGCCCCGGGTCTTGACTACGAGCAGTACTTC.

The V and J genes are TRBV6-1 and TRBJ2-3, with D uncertain. Germline V gene lookup returns CDR1 MNHNS and CDR2 SASEGT. This CDR3 contains 14 residues. Between the trimmed V and J ends, which lost 1 base and 0 bases, there was a span of 5 bases. CDR3 in amino acids: CASSEVWSTDTQYF. The CDR3 region has the DNA TGTGCCAGCAGTGAAGTTTGGAGCACAGATACGCAGTATTTT.

This chain's CDR3 is CASSLPTGGSDTQYF. CDR3 in DNA: TGTGCCAGCTCACTCCCGACAGGGGGCTCGGATACGCAGTATTTT. The chain links TRBV18 to TRBJ2-3, with 10 bases aligning to TRBD1. Germline lookup yields CDR1 KGHSH and CDR2 LQKENI. After removal of 4 bases from V and 6 bases from J, the junction contained 7 bases not matched to a gene. The CDR3 has 15 residues.

The chain joins TRBV5-4 to TRBJ2-3; TRBD2 might be the D (6 bases). Germline V gene lookup returns CDR1 SGHNT and CDR2 YYREEE (reference sequence). The CDR3 length is 16 residues. Trimming removed 4 bases at V and 4 bases at J, with 19 bases between. The CDR3 DNA follows: TGTGCCAGCAGCCCCACTGGTGGGAGGCTCCCAGATACGCAGTATTTT. It codes for CASSPTGGRLPDTQYF. Full variable domain (rest looked up from reference TRBV5-4 and TRBJ2-3): ETGVTQSPTHLIKTRGQQVTLRCSSQSGHNTVSWYQQALGQGPQFIFQYYREEENGRGNFPPRFSGLQFPNYSSELNVNALELDDSALYLCASSPTGGRLPDTQYFGPGTRLTVL.

The V call is TRBV6-5, the J call TRBJ1-5; TRBD1 matches at 7 bases. In germline, CDR1 is MNHEY, CDR2 SVGAGI. The CDR3 contains 15 residues. Trimming removed 6 bases from V and 5 bases from J; junction bases left unmatched: 10. CDR3 nucleotides: TGTGCCAGCAGCCTAAACAGACAGGGCGATCAGCCCCAGCATTTT. Residues: CASSLNRQGDQPQHF.

The CDR3 DNA follows: TGTGCCAGCAGACGCCAGGGACAGGGGGCCGGGGAGCAGTACTTC. Amino acid sequence: CASRRQGQGAGEQYF. The V gene is TRBV13, the J gene TRBJ2-7, with TRBD1 matching over 12 bases. V was pared by 6 bases and J by 7 bases, with 10 bases of the junction left unmatched. CDR3 length equals 15 residues. Germline values: CDR1 PRHDT, CDR2 FYEKMQ (reference sequence).

This chain connects TRBV7-2 to TRBJ2-2; TRBD2 matches 8 bases. The CDR3 is made up of 16 amino acids. V shed 4 bases, J shed 0 bases, and the junction held 4 bases outside the gene matches. Germline V gives CDR1 SGHTA, CDR2 FQGNSA. The CDR3: CASSYVAGTNTGELFF. In nucleotides, the CDR3 is TGTGCCAGCAGCTACGTAGCGGGAACGAACACCGGGGAGCTGTTTTTT.

V usage is TRBV2 and J usage is TRBJ1-2; tentatively, D is TRBD1 (6 bases). The germline gives CDR1 SNHLY, CDR2 FYNNEI. V lost 6 bases and J lost 2, with 13 bases in between. There are 14 residues in the CDR3. The chain's CDR3 is CASSVLTGNYGYTF. In DNA, the CDR3 is TGTGCCAGCAGCGTCCTAACAGGGAACTATGGCTACACCTTC.

The chain is built from TRBV7-9 and TRBJ1-1; unclear D gene. The germline gives CDR1 SEHNR, CDR2 FQNEAQ (reference sequence). V lost 3 bases and J lost 1, with 9 bases in between. CDR3 length: 14 amino acids. The CDR3 loop is CASSLVGGNTEAFF. In DNA, the CDR3 is TGTGCCAGCAGCTTGGTGGGAGGGAACACTGAAGCTTTCTTT.

Worth noting for this clone: One end of the junction varies from germline; a read error may be responsible. V and J are TRBV28 and TRBJ1-2, with 12 bases identical to TRBD1. CDR1 MDHEN and CDR2 SYDVKM come from the germline V gene. The length of the CDR3 is 15 residues. CDR3 sequence (DNA): TGTGCCAGCACCGGGACAGGGGGCCTTGTCTATAGCTACACCTTC. It translates to CASTGTGGLVYSYTF.

This clone was picked up one time. The genes are TRBV27 and TRBJ2-7; 8 bases agree with TRBD1. The V gene's germline CDR1 is MNHEY and CDR2 SMNVEV (reference sequence). The junction had 16 bases not matched to a gene; V was cut back by 8 bases and J by 4 bases. The length of the CDR3 is 16 residues. The CDR3 loop reads CASRGQASRLQYEQYF. CDR3 nucleotides: TGTGCCAGCCGGGGACAGGCGTCTAGATTGCAATACGAGCAGTACTTC.

This chain connects TRBV5-1 to TRBJ2-1; possible D gene TRBD2, 6 bases. This CDR3 region has 15 residues. V gave up 1 base and J gave up 5 bases, with 13 bases separating them. CDR1 SGHRS and CDR2 YFSETQ come from the germline V gene. CDR3 amino acids: CASSLRWREDNEQFF. CDR3 bases: TGCGCCAGCAGCTTGAGGTGGAGGGAGGACAATGAGCAGTTCTTC.

Only one count was recorded for this clone. This rearrangement joins TRBV29-1 to TRBJ1-1; 7 positions agree with TRBD1. Germline CDR1 and CDR2: SQVTM and ANQGSEA. The length of the CDR3 is 12 residues. Losses at the gene ends were 8 bases for V and 5 bases for J; bases not matched to a gene: 8. CDR3 coding DNA: TGCAGCACTCACAGGGGAGCGACTGAAGCTTTCTTT. It yields the protein CSTHRGATEAFF.

The V call is TRBV11-3, the J call TRBJ2-1; D might be TRBD2 (6 bases). V was cut by 5 bases and J by 4 bases, with 12 bases left in between. This CDR3 is built from 14 residues. Germline V gene data show CDR1 as SGHNT and CDR2 as YENEEA. CDR3 sequence reads: CASSQAEGYNEQFF. For the CDR3, the DNA is TGTGCCAGCAGCCAAGCGGAGGGATACAATGAGCAGTTCTTC. The variable domain in full, with the rest retrieved from reference TRBV11-3 and TRBJ2-1, is EAGVVQSPRYKIIEKKQPVAFWCNPISGHNTLYWYLQNLGQGPELLIRYENEEAVDDSQLPKDRFSAERLKGVDSTLKIQPAELGDSAVYLCASSQAEGYNEQFFGPGTRLTVL.

V and J are TRBV29-1 and TRBJ2-1; no clear D. CDR3 length equals 11 residues. In germline, CDR1 is SQVTM, CDR2 ANQGSEA. As DNA, the CDR3 is TGCAGGGCGACGGAGAACAATGAGCAGTTCTTC. Translated: CRATENNEQFF.

Remarks on this clone: At the DNA level, this CDR3 is encoded by other sequences in the same sample as well. The V and J genes are TRBV30 and TRBJ1-5; D is uncertain. Germline V gene sequence: CDR1 GTSNPN, CDR2 SVGIG (reference sequence). V gave up 0 bases and J gave up 2 bases, with 8 bases separating them. The length of the CDR3 is 14 residues. The CDR3 DNA reads as TGTGCCTGGAGTGTCTACAGCGGCAATCAGCCCCAGCATTTT. Its protein is CAWSVYSGNQPQHF. The full variable domain, completed using reference TRBV30 and TRBJ1-5, is SQTIHQWPATLVQPVGSPLSLECTVEGTSNPNLYWYRQAAGRGLQLLFYSVGIGQISSEVPQNLSASRPQDRQFILSSKKLLLSDSGFYLCAWSVYSGNQPQHFGDGTRLSIL.

This chain connects TRBV10-3 to TRBJ2-5; D may match TRBD1 or TRBD2 (5 bases each). Trimming removed 3 bases at V and 4 bases at J, with 12 bases between. Germline values: CDR1 ENHRY, CDR2 SYGVKD. The CDR3 has 14 residues. The CDR3 here is CAISDGLGRETQYF. The CDR3 DNA sequence: TGTGCCATCAGTGACGGGCTGGGACGAGAGACCCAGTACTTC.